The rows below give T cell receptor beta chains drawn from one sample of a study of T cell changes during pregnancy in multiple sclerosis. Measured with immunoSEQ multiplex PCR; TCRdb has only the in-frame clones, and not every one. The profile shows 50,000 to 70,000 clones, roughly 92% of them singletons. The material was peripheral blood, obtained in the second trimester of pregnancy. The receptors come from a female donor with multiple sclerosis, enrolled in a pregnancy study. The CDR3 runs from the conserved cysteine through the conserved F or W. A D gene is named only where the DNA matches it firmly. Expanded clones get a size class; other rows say once, few or many, or leave the size out.

.	TRBV18	TRBD1	TRBJ2-7	TGTGCCAGCTCACCCCCCTCCAACAGGGGAAGCGAGCAGTACTTC	CASSPPSNRGSEQYF
.	TRBV19	TRBD2	TRBJ2-1	TGTGCCAGTAGTATAGTGGTGGGACTAGCGGGAGGTAGTGAGCAGTTCTTC	CASSIVVGLAGGSEQFF
.	TRBV28	.	TRBJ1-2	TGTGCCAGCAGTTTAATACAGGATAACTATGGCTACACCTTC	CASSLIQDNYGYTF
.	TRBV19	TRBD2	TRBJ2-1	TGTGCCAGCGTGGTACTAGCGTCCAAATTCTCCTACAATGAGCAGTTCTTC	CASVVLASKFSYNEQFF
.	TRBV19	.	TRBJ1-1	TGTGCCAGTAGTATAGGTCAGGGGACTGAAGCTTTCTTT	CASSIGQGTEAFF
.	TRBV28	TRBD1	TRBJ1-3	TGTGCCAGCAGTCTTGACAGGGAAGACACCATATATTTT	CASSLDREDTIYF
once	TRBV14	TRBD2	TRBJ2-5	TGTGCCAGCAGCCAAGGACTAGCCCTCAGGGTGGAGACCCAGTACTTC	CASSQGLALRVETQYF
.	TRBV5-1	TRBD1	TRBJ2-4	TGCGCCAGCGGGATAGGGGGACAGGGAGACATTCAGTACTTC	CASGIGGQGDIQYF
.	TRBV9	.	TRBJ2-6	TGTGCCAGCAGCGTACAGGGGTCTGGGGCCAACGTCCTGACTTTC	CASSVQGSGANVLTF
.	TRBV27	TRBD1	TRBJ1-2	TGTGCCAGCAGTCTAGTCCGGGACAGCATCTATGGCTACACCTTC	CASSLVRDSIYGYTF
.	TRBV5-8	TRBD2	TRBJ2-5	TGTGCCAGCAGCTTCTTTGGTAGCGGGCAAGAGACCCAGTACTTC	CASSFFGSGQETQYF
.	TRBV7-9	.	TRBJ1-4	TGTGCCAGCAGCTTAGGACGAGCGACTAATGAAAAACTGTTTTTT	CASSLGRATNEKLFF
.	TRBV6-6	TRBD1	TRBJ1-1	TGTGCCAGCAGCCTACAGGGGGGTGGCACTGAAGCTTTCTTT	CASSLQGGGTEAFF
.	TRBV6-1	.	TRBJ2-7	TGTGCCAGCAGCTCCGACAGCTTCAGCTCCTACGAGCAGTACTTC	CASSSDSFSSYEQYF
.	TRBV6-1	TRBD1	TRBJ1-4	TGTGCCAGCAGTGAAGAGAAAGGGACAGGGGGCGACGAAAAACTGTTTTTT	CASSEEKGTGGDEKLFF
.	TRBV4-1	TRBD2	TRBJ2-1	TGCGCCAGCAGCCATTGGATTATGGGGGGGTCCTACAATGAGCAGTTCTTC	CASSHWIMGGSYNEQFF